This T cell receptor beta chain came from a study of shared clonotypes between healthy human individuals. The assay was immunoSEQ multiplex PCR, and TCRdb's table has in-frame clones only and misses some. The table includes around 600,000 clones, around 95% detected once. Naive-designated CD8 cells lacked CD45RO, were positively enriched for CCR7, and omitted terminally differentiated effector memory CD45RA+ cells. This receptor was obtained from a woman in her 30s in good health. The sequenced material came from naive CD8+ T cells sorted from blood.

The CDR3 DNA reads as TGTGCCAGCAGTCGAGCAGGGGGCTACGAGCAGTACTTC. Amino acids: CASSRAGGYEQYF. The chain joins TRBV28 to TRBJ2-7, with 7 nucleotides matching TRBD1. CDR3 length equals 13 residues. CDR1 MDHEN and CDR2 SYDVKM come from the germline V gene. V was clipped by 5 bases and J by 3 bases; unmatched bases: 4.